The 14 T cell receptor beta chains given below trace back to one sample, sequenced in a study of metastatic and nonmetastatic thyroid tumors. TCRdb re-called clones from the PCR reads using MiXCR. The table lists 12,000 or so clones, about 31% of them singletons. Thyroid surgery took place with no prior treatment in any patient. Sequencing was done on a sample of tumor tissue. These TCRs come from a female donor with papillary thyroid cancer or a benign thyroid nodule (not recorded which). Some clones in this sample may be carry-over from other donors' samples.

The V gene is TRBV19, the J gene TRBJ1-1; possibly TRBD1 for D (5 bases). There are 16 residues in the CDR3. Germline V gene data show CDR1 as LNHDA and CDR2 as SQIVND (reference sequence). The V end lost 8 bases, the J end lost 3 bases, and 22 bases lay between the germline ends. The CDR3 here is CASGNRRSQGYTEAFF. In DNA form, the CDR3 reads TGTGCCAGTGGTAATCGGCGGAGTCAGGGCTACACTGAAGCTTTCTTT.

A few counts support this clone. The same CDR3 can be traced to other DNA sequences in this sample. V is TRBV6-1 and J is TRBJ1-5; 7 positions agree with TRBD1. V shed 5 bases and J 2 bases; nucleotides not matched to a gene: 3. Germline assignment: CDR1 MNHNS and CDR2 SASEGT. This CDR3 region has 14 residues. The CDR3 is CASSPTGGNQPQHF. DNA for the CDR3: TGTGCCAGCAGTCCTACAGGGGGCAATCAGCCCCAGCATTTT.

Concerning this clone: Since no conserved phenylalanine or tryptophan closes the CDR3, a read error is the likely cause. This chain uses TRBV19 with TRBJ1-1; TRBD1 is a possible D gene (6 bases). Trimming took 7 bases from V and 11 from J, leaving 23 bases between them. The germline CDR1 and CDR2 sequences are LNHDA and SQIVND (reference sequence). The CDR3 contains 14 residues. The CDR3 loop reads CASTALAGGGKAFS. The CDR3 bases are TGTGCCAGTACCGCCCTTGCCGGAGGGGGTAAGGCTTTCTCT.

This clone has a count of ten or more. This chain connects TRBV4-1 to TRBJ2-1; 11 bases agree with TRBD2. J lost 6 bases, V lost 1 base, and 8 bases had no gene match. Germline CDR1 and CDR2: MGHRA and YSYEKL. This CDR3 region has 17 residues. The CDR3 DNA reads TGCGCCAGCAGCCAAGCTACCTTAGCGGGGGGGCGCAATGAGCAGTTCTTC. The encoded protein is CASSQATLAGGRNEQFF.

This clone was seen ten or more times. The chain has TRBV6-1 and TRBJ2-5; 14 bases match TRBD2. V lost 6 bases and J lost 5; bases outside the gene matches: 11. CDR1 is MNHNS, CDR2 SASEGT, per germline. The CDR3 runs 17 residues. CDR3 DNA sequence: TGTGCCAGCAGCCGAAGGACTAGCGGGGGGCTGGGGGAGACCCAGTACTTC. The encoded protein is CASSRRTSGGLGETQYF.

This clone was seen a few times. The genes are TRBV12-3 or TRBV12-4 and TRBJ2-7, with D maybe TRBD1 (6 bases). The CDR3 runs to 11 residues. Trimming pared 6 bases from V and 4 bases from J, leaving 7 bases between. The CDR3 region has the DNA TGTGCCAGCAGCCAGGGGTACGAGCAGTACTTC. Protein sequence: CASSQGYEQYF.

This clone turned up a few times. V usage is TRBV28 and J usage is TRBJ1-1; D remains unclear. V lost 6 bases to trimming and J lost 0 bases, with 23 bases between them. The CDR3 contains 18 residues. Germline values: CDR1 MDHEN, CDR2 SYDVKM. The CDR3 protein is CASRPPERQRRMNTEAFF. The CDR3 bases are TGTGCCAGCAGACCCCCGGAGAGACAACGACGAATGAACACTGAAGCTTTCTTT.

This clone has just a few counts. A much larger clone sits a single nucleotide away, making a read error possible. The gene calls are TRBV6-1 and TRBJ1-4, with TRBD1 matching over 8 bases. This CDR3 is 15 amino acids long. Germline-derived CDR1 and CDR2 are MNHNS and SASEGT. The CDR3 coding sequence is TGTGCCAGGGGACAGGCGCTGCTATATAATGAAGAACTGTTTTTT. This sequence encodes CARGQALLYNEELFF.

This clone was counted only a few times. The V call is TRBV19, the J call TRBJ1-1; a possible D gene is TRBD1 (5 bases). V lost 4 bases, J lost 1 base, and 13 bases lay in between. Germline V CDR1 and CDR2: LNHDA, SQIVND (reference sequence). The CDR3 runs 15 residues. CDR3 coding DNA: TGTGCCAGTAGTAGGGACGGGACCGCGAACACTGAAGCTTTCTTT. Translated, it gives CASSRDGTANTEAFF.

The chain has TRBV12-3 or TRBV12-4 and TRBJ2-7, with D maybe TRBD1 (5 bases). CDR3 length equals 14 residues. Trimming took off 5 bases at V and 0 bases at J, with 11 bases between the two ends. CDR3 nucleotide sequence: TGTGCCAGCAGTAATCAAGACAGCTCCTACGAGCAGTACTTC. Translation gives CASSNQDSSYEQYF.

This clone counts as medium-sized. V usage is TRBV30 and J usage is TRBJ2-5; no firm D call. Deletions cut 2 bases from V and 3 bases from J, with 4 bases between. CDR1 GTSNPN and CDR2 SVGIG come from the germline V gene (reference sequence). The CDR3 has 11 residues. CDR3 sequence: CAWSREETQYF. For the CDR3, the DNA is TGTGCCTGGAGTAGGGAAGAGACCCAGTACTTC.

DNA for the CDR3: TGTGCCAGCAGTCAACCCAATGTCGGGGGTGGAACAGATACGCAGTATTTT. It specifies CASSQPNVGGGTDTQYF. V is TRBV11-1 and J is TRBJ2-3; possible D gene TRBD2, 6 bases. CDR1 SGHAT and CDR2 FQDESV come from the germline V gene (reference sequence). This CDR3 contains 17 residues. V lost 6 bases to trimming and J lost 3 bases, with 22 bases between them.

Relative to its sample, this clone is medium-sized. The rearrangement joins TRBV6-1 to TRBJ2-1, with D tentatively TRBD2 (5 bases). The V gene lost 11 bases and the J gene lost 3 bases, with 14 bases spanning the gap. Germline assignment: CDR1 MNHNS and CDR2 SASEGT. The CDR3 contains 13 residues. CDR3 loop: CAGGASGYNEQFF. Written as DNA, the CDR3 is TGTGCCGGCGGTGCGAGCGGCTACAATGAGCAGTTCTTC.

This clone was picked up a small number of times. Germline and junction disagree at one end, which may indicate a read error. The chain has TRBV30 and TRBJ2-5, with 10 bases identical to TRBD2. The CDR3 is 15 residues long. Germline loops: CDR1 GTSNPN, CDR2 SVGIG (reference sequence). CDR3 protein: CAWSFWTSGQETQCF. Here the CDR3 DNA reads TGTGCCTGGAGCTTCTGGACTAGCGGCCAAGAGACCCAGTGCTTC.